What follows describes a single T cell receptor (beta chain). The data originate from a study of blood T cell repertoires in COVID-19. About the research overall: Sites in the United States, Italy and Spain provided acute and convalescent COVID-19 samples. PBMCs, B-cell-depleted T cells, or T cells provided the cDNA or gDNA that made up the material.

CDR1 is MDHEN, CDR2 SYDVKM, per germline. This CDR3 has 16 residues. V lost 3 bases and J lost 3, with 14 bases in between. Original processing notes: Estimation of nucleated cell counts relied on the amplification of reference gene primers. Assay used: immunoSEQ multiplex PCR; TCRdb lists only in-frame clones, some missing. V, J and clone size are those of that table, while D and trimming were read from the DNA. The profile shows 90,000 or so clones, roughly nine tenths of them singletons. The sequence came from a human donor with active COVID-19. The donor label of this sample is uncertain. The J gene is TRBJ1-4, the V gene TRBV28, with D possibly matching TRBD1 (6 bases). The sample comprised peripheral blood. The CDR3 region is CASSFSRGMPNEKLFF. The CDR3 region has the DNA TGTGCCAGCAGTTTTAGCAGGGGTATGCCTAATGAAAAACTGTTTTTT.